This passage covers 2 T cell receptor beta chains from one sample sequenced in a study of T cell responses to AZD1222 COVID-19 vaccine. Profiled with immunoSEQ multiplex PCR; TCRdb holds only in-frame clones, not every one. Among some 150,000 clones, 88% were seen once, and the ten largest hold under 8%. The input for sequencing was peripheral blood, taken after recovery from COVID-19. These receptors all come from an adult who had recovered from COVID-19.

The V and J genes are TRBV7-3 and TRBJ2-3, with D perhaps being TRBD1 or TRBD2 (5 bases each). This CDR3 contains 16 residues. The germline V and J ends were trimmed by 5 bases and 2 bases, with 17 bases remaining between them. The germline CDR1 and CDR2 sequences are SGHTA and FQGTGA. The CDR3 DNA reads as TGTGCCAGCAGCCGGGGTGGGCAGGGATCCACAGATACGCAGTATTTT. The encoded protein is CASSRGGQGSTDTQYF.

The count of this clone is one. The V and J genes are TRBV14 and TRBJ2-7; tentatively, D is TRBD1 or TRBD2 (5 bases each). The CDR3 is 15 amino acids. Deletions cut 1 base from V and 6 bases from J, with 16 bases between. Germline CDR1 and CDR2: SGHDN and FVKESK. CDR3 amino acids: CASSQGVRGVGEQYF. CDR3 bases: TGTGCCAGCAGCCAAGGCGTCCGAGGGGTGGGCGAGCAGTACTTC.